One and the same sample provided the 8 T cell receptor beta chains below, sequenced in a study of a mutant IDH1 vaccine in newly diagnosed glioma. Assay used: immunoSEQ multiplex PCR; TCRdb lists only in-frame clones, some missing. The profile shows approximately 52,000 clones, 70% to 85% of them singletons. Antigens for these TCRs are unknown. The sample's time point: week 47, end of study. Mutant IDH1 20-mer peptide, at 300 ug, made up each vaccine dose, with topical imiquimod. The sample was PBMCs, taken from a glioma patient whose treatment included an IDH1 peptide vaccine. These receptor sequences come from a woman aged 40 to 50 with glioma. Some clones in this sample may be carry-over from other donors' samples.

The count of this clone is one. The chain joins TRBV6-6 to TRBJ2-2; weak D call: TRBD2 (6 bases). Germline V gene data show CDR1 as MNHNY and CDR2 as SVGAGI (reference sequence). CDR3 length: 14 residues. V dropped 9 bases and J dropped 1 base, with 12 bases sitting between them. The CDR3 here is CASSGSRNTGELFF. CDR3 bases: TGTGCCAGTAGCGGCTCCAGGAACACCGGGGAGCTGTTTTTT.

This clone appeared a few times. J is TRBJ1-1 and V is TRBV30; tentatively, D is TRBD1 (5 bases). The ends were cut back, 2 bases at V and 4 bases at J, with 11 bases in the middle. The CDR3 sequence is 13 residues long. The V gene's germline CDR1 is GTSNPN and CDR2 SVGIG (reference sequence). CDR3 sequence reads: CAWSLSGTTEAFF. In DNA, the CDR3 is TGTGCCTGGAGTCTCTCAGGGACCACTGAAGCTTTCTTT. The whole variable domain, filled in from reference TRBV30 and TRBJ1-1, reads SQTIHQWPATLVQPVGSPLSLECTVEGTSNPNLYWYRQAAGRGLQLLFYSVGIGQISSEVPQNLSASRPQDRQFILSSKKLLLSDSGFYLCAWSLSGTTEAFFGQGTRLTVV.

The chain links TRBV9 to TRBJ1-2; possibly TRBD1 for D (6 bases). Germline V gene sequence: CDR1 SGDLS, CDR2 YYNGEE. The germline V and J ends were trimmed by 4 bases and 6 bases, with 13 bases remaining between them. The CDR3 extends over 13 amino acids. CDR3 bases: TGTGCCAGCAGCCCTCAGGGGTCCCATGGCTACACCTTC. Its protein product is CASSPQGSHGYTF.

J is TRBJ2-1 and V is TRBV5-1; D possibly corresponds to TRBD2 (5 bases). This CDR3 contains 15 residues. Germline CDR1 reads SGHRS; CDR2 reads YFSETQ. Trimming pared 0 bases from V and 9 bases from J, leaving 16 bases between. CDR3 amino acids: CASSLVLAGTREQFF. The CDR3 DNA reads TGCGCCAGCAGCTTGGTCCTAGCAGGTACACGTGAGCAGTTCTTC.

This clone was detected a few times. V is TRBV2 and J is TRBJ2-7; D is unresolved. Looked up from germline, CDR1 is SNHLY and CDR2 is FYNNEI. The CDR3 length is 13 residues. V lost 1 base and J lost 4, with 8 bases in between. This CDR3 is CASSEGFRYEQYF. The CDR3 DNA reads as TGTGCCAGCAGTGAAGGGTTTCGGTACGAGCAGTACTTC.

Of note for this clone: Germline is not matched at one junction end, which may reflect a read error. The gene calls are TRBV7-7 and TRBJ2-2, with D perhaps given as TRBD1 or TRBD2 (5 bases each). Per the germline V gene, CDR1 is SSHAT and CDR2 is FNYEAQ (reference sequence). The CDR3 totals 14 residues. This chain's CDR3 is CASSGRGGDGELFF. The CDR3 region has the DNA TGTGCTAGCAGCGGACGGGGCGGCGACGGGGAGCTGTTTTTT.

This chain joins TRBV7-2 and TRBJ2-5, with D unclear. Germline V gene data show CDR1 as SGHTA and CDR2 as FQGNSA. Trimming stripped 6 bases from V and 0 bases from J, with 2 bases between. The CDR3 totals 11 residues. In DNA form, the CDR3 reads TGTGCCAGCAGTTACCAAGAGACCCAGTACTTC. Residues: CASSYQETQYF.

The CDR3 spells CASSPEGEPQHF. The CDR3, as DNA: TGTGCCAGCTCACCCGAAGGAGAGCCCCAGCATTTT. V usage is TRBV18 and J usage is TRBJ1-5; D ambiguous. This CDR3 comprises 12 residues. Germline loops: CDR1 KGHSH, CDR2 LQKENI. V lost 3 bases and J lost 8, with 8 bases in between.